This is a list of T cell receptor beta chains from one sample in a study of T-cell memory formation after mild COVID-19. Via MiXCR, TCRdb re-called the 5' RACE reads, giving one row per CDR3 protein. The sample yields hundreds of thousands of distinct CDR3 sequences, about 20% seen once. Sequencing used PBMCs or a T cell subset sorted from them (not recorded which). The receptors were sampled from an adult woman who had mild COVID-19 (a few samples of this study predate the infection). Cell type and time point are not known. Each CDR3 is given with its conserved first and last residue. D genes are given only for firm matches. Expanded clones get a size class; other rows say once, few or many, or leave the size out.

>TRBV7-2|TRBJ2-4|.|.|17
CASSPRPVGAAKNIQYF
TGTGCCAGCAGCCCGCGCCCGGTTGGGGCGGCCAAAAACATTCAGTACTTC
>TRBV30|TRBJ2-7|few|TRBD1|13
CAWSPGQGYEQYF
TGTGCCTGGAGTCCCGGACAGGGGTACGAGCAGTACTTC
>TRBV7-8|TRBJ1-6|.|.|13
CASGRRYNSPLHF
TGTGCCAGCGGGCGGCGGTATAATTCACCCCTCCACTTT
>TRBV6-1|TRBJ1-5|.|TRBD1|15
CASSEGQTYNQPQHF
TGTGCCAGCAGTGAGGGACAGACATACAATCAGCCCCAGCATTTT
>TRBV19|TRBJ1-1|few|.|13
CASTYNPYTEAFF
TGTGCCAGTACGTACAACCCCTACACTGAAGCTTTCTTT
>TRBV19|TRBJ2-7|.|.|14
CASSPAAAFYEQYF
TGTGCCAGTAGTCCCGCCGCGGCCTTCTACGAGCAGTACTTC
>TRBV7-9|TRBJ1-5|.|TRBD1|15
CASTEGGSANQPQHF
TGTGCCAGCACCGAAGGGGGCAGTGCGAATCAGCCCCAGCATTTT
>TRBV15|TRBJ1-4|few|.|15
CATSRGDTRNEKLFF
TGTGCCACCAGCAGAGGGGACACTCGGAATGAAAAACTGTTTTTT
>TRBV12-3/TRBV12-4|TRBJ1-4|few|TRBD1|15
CASSHPGQLNEKLFF
TGTGCCAGCAGCCACCCGGGACAGCTTAATGAAAAACTGTTTTTT
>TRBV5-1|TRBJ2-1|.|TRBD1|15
CASSSTDRVGNEQFF
TGCGCCAGCAGTTCCACGGACAGGGTGGGGAATGAGCAGTTCTTC